These 29 T cell receptor beta chains came from one sample sequenced in a study of PD-1 blockade in classical Hodgkin lymphoma. Profiling relied on immunoSEQ multiplex PCR, and the TCRdb table lists in-frame clones only, not all of them. Of about 58,000 clones in the sample, 75% to 95% were seen once. Relapse was seen in all patients after autologous stem cell transplantation, and brentuximab vedotin exposure was variable. The specimen was peripheral blood mononuclear cells (PBMCs), collected before the second cycle of nivolumab. All receptors derive from a human donor with classical Hodgkin lymphoma.

This chain joins TRBV28 and TRBJ2-7, with D maybe TRBD1 (6 bases). The CDR3 runs to 13 residues. CDR1 is MDHEN, CDR2 SYDVKM, per germline. The V and J ends lost 4 bases and 3 bases respectively, with 10 bases between them. This CDR3 is CASSSGQFYEQYF. DNA of the CDR3: TGTGCCAGCAGTTCCGGACAGTTCTACGAGCAGTACTTC.

The V gene is TRBV7-9, the J gene TRBJ2-5, with 9 bases aligning to TRBD2. V lost 1 base, J lost 2 bases, and 5 bases stayed unmatched. The germline gives CDR1 SEHNR, CDR2 FQNEAQ (reference sequence). The CDR3 totals 16 residues. The CDR3 protein is CASSLGSGSFQETQYF. Here the CDR3 DNA reads TGTGCCAGCAGCTTAGGTAGCGGGAGCTTTCAAGAGACCCAGTACTTC.

This clone showed up just a few times. V and J are TRBV7-9 and TRBJ2-7; possibly TRBD1 for D (6 bases). Germline V gives CDR1 SEHNR, CDR2 FQNEAQ (reference sequence). This CDR3 contains 14 residues. V was clipped by 6 bases and J by 3 bases, with 15 bases between them. The CDR3 sequence: CASSHSQGLYEQYF. DNA for the CDR3: TGTGCCAGCAGTCATTCCCAGGGGCTCTACGAGCAGTACTTC. The full variable domain, in which reference TRBV7-9 and TRBJ2-7 provide the parts outside the CDR3, is DTGVSQNPRHKITKRGQNVTFRCDPISEHNRLYWYRQTLGQGPEFLTYFQNEAQLEKSRLLSDRFSAERPKGSFSTLEIQRTEQGDSAMYLCASSHSQGLYEQYFGPGTRLTVT.

The chain recombines TRBV29-1 with TRBJ2-7, with TRBD1 matching 8 bases. The J segment lost 4 bases and the V segment lost 4 bases, leaving 6 bases of the junction unmatched. The germline gives CDR1 SQVTM, CDR2 ANQGSEA. The CDR3 has 13 residues. The CDR3 loop reads CSVGRDRFYEQYF. CDR3 nucleotides: TGCAGCGTTGGAAGGGACAGGTTTTACGAGCAGTACTTC.

This clone was recorded once. The chain is built from TRBV27 and TRBJ1-5; D possibly corresponds to TRBD1 (6 bases). The germline CDR1 and CDR2 sequences are MNHEY and SMNVEV (reference sequence). V was clipped by 5 bases and J by 2 bases, with 10 bases between them. The CDR3 has 14 amino acids. This CDR3 reads CASSPRQGNQPQHF. The CDR3, as DNA: TGTGCCAGCAGTCCCCGACAGGGCAATCAGCCCCAGCATTTT.

The V gene is TRBV7-9, the J gene TRBJ2-5; D call uncertain. Germline-derived CDR1 and CDR2 are SEHNR and FQNEAQ (reference sequence). V gave up 2 bases and J gave up 1 base, with 14 bases separating them. The CDR3 is 16 residues long. DNA for the CDR3: TGTGCCAGCAGCTTAATTCGGAGAGGTCTCCAAGAGACCCAGTACTTC. Amino acid sequence: CASSLIRRGLQETQYF.

The chain is built from TRBV19 and TRBJ2-5, with 7 bases matching TRBD1. With V trimmed by 3 bases and J by 4 bases, 11 bases remained unmatched. CDR1 and CDR2 from the germline V gene are LNHDA and SQIVND (reference sequence). The CDR3 has 16 amino acids. Written as DNA, the CDR3 is TGTGCCAGTAGTATGTCCCGAATGACAGGGCGAGAGACCCAGTACTTC. Translating gives CASSMSRMTGRETQYF.

The chain uses TRBV4-3 and TRBJ2-5, with 14 bases fitting TRBD2. The CDR3 length is 18 residues. The V gene end was trimmed by 0 bases and the J gene end by 5 bases; junction bases not matched to a gene: 8. Germline V gives CDR1 LGHNA, CDR2 YSLEER. CDR3 nucleotides: TGCGCCAGCAGCCAAGAGGGACTAGCGGGAGTATCGGCGGAGACCCAGTACTTC. This sequence encodes CASSQEGLAGVSAETQYF.

The chain recombines TRBV27 with TRBJ1-5; 7 bases align to TRBD1. V lost 5 bases and J lost 2; bases outside the gene matches: 6. Germline assignment: CDR1 MNHEY and CDR2 SMNVEV (reference sequence). The CDR3 loop spans 15 amino acids. The CDR3 here is CASSPGTVGNQPQHF. The CDR3 DNA reads as TGTGCCAGCAGTCCTGGGACAGTTGGCAATCAGCCCCAGCATTTT.

This rearrangement joins TRBV28 to TRBJ1-3, with 7 bases identical to TRBD1. Per the germline V gene, CDR1 is MDHEN and CDR2 is SYDVKM. This CDR3 contains 15 residues. V was pared by 6 bases and J by 3 bases, with 8 bases of the junction left unmatched. CDR3 amino acids: CASRTGSVGGNTIYF. CDR3 DNA: TGTGCCAGCAGGACAGGGTCGGTAGGTGGAAACACCATATATTTT.

V is TRBV25-1 and J is TRBJ1-2; a weak D match, TRBD1 (6 bases). From germline, CDR1 is MGHDK and CDR2 SYGVNS. The CDR3 spans 12 residues. Trimming shortened V by 3 bases and J by 8 bases, and 10 bases separated the two germline ends. CDR3 DNA: TGTGCCAGCAGTGAGAACAGGGACGGCTACACCTTC. Amino acid sequence: CASSENRDGYTF.

The V gene is TRBV19, the J gene TRBJ1-5, with D uncertain. Trimming stripped 4 bases from V and 6 bases from J, with 19 bases between. From germline, CDR1 is LNHDA and CDR2 SQIVND (reference sequence). CDR3 length: 16 residues. The CDR3 is CASSTPLGMMGQPQHF. The DNA for the CDR3 is TGTGCCAGTAGTACCCCCCTGGGGATGATGGGTCAGCCCCAGCATTTT.

This chain connects TRBV27 to TRBJ1-1; D is perhaps TRBD1 (6 bases). Deletions cut 4 bases from V and 7 bases from J, with 13 bases between. Germline V gene lookup returns CDR1 MNHEY and CDR2 SMNVEV (reference sequence). The CDR3 totals 13 residues. CDR3 region: CASSWGAKGEAFF. The CDR3, as DNA: TGTGCCAGCAGTTGGGGGGCGAAAGGTGAAGCTTTCTTT.

The chain employs TRBV5-4 and TRBJ2-7; 10 positions agree with TRBD1. Germline V gene sequence: CDR1 SGHNT, CDR2 YYREEE (reference sequence). Trimming at V came to 5 bases and at J to 12 bases, leaving 8 bases not matched to a gene. The CDR3 length is 12 residues. CDR3 region: CASSARGDRGYF. As DNA, the CDR3 is TGTGCCAGCAGTGCCAGGGGGGACAGGGGGTACTTC.

This clone showed up just once. The chain recombines TRBV30 with TRBJ1-2, with a tentative D call TRBD1 (6 bases). Germline CDR1 GTSNPN, CDR2 SVGIG (reference sequence). The V end lost 2 bases, the J end lost 3 bases, and 10 bases lay between the germline ends. The CDR3 extends over 13 amino acids. In DNA form, the CDR3 reads TGTGCCTGGAGTATACAGGGACACTATGGCTACACCTTC. This translates into CAWSIQGHYGYTF.

In this sample, this clone turned up once. V usage is TRBV5-5 and J usage is TRBJ2-7; possibly TRBD1 for D (6 bases). Germline V lookup: CDR1 SGHKS, CDR2 YYEKEE (reference sequence). The CDR3 runs 14 residues. Trimming cost V 4 bases and J 4 bases, with 15 bases left between them. The CDR3 DNA reads as TGTGCCAGCAGCCACGAGTCAGGGGAGTACGAGCAGTACTTC. It translates to CASSHESGEYEQYF.

This chain joins TRBV28 and TRBJ2-1, with D uncertain. Germline V gives CDR1 MDHEN, CDR2 SYDVKM. The CDR3 is 13 residues long. V shed 6 bases and J shed 0 bases, with 6 bases lying between them. CDR3 region: CASRTGSYNEQFF. In DNA, the CDR3 is TGTGCCAGCAGGACCGGCTCCTACAATGAGCAGTTCTTC.

The chain is built from TRBV4-1 and TRBJ2-1, with TRBD2 identical over 7 bases. Trimming cost V 6 bases and J 9 bases; bases outside gene matches: 14. The germline gives CDR1 MGHRA, CDR2 YSYEKL. The CDR3 has 15 amino acids. The CDR3 protein is CASRGHGSGFIEQFF. CDR3 DNA sequence: TGCGCCAGCAGGGGGCATGGTAGCGGGTTCATTGAGCAGTTCTTC.

The rearrangement joins TRBV5-6 to TRBJ2-5, with D possibly matching TRBD2 (6 bases). Germline assignment: CDR1 SGHDT and CDR2 YYEEEE. V lost 4 bases, J lost 5 bases, and 18 bases lay in between. The CDR3 spans 15 residues. CDR3: CASSGPPRGAETQYF. CDR3 nucleotides: TGTGCCAGCAGCGGACCCCCGCGGGGAGCGGAGACCCAGTACTTC.

The CDR3 region is CASSQGVLLGAVYEQYF. The CDR3 DNA reads TGTGCCAGCAGCCAAGGGGTCCTCCTAGGCGCCGTCTACGAGCAGTACTTC. This chain links TRBV4-2 with TRBJ2-7; D is uncertain. The CDR3 runs 17 residues. Trimming took 1 base from V and 3 from J, leaving 19 bases between them. CDR1 is LGHNA and CDR2 is YNFKEQ in the germline V gene.

The chain uses TRBV27 and TRBJ2-1; 16 bases are shared with TRBD2. This CDR3 comprises 16 residues. CDR1 and CDR2 (germline): MNHEY, SMNVEV (reference sequence). V gave up 8 bases and J gave up 8 bases; unmatched junction bases: 9. For the CDR3, the DNA is TGTGCCAGCTACCTCGGGACTAGCGGGAGGGTGGATGAGCAGTTCTTC. Translation gives CASYLGTSGRVDEQFF.

The chain combines TRBV4-2 with TRBJ2-3; unclear D gene. The V gene lost 1 base and the J gene lost 0 bases, with 14 bases spanning the gap. Germline loops: CDR1 LGHNA, CDR2 YNFKEQ. This CDR3 spans 17 amino acids. Here the CDR3 reads CASSQGFGDPSTDTQYF. The DNA of the CDR3 is TGTGCCAGCAGCCAAGGGTTTGGCGACCCTAGCACAGATACGCAGTATTTT.

This chain links TRBV5-4 with TRBJ1-1; tentative D call: TRBD1 (6 bases). The CDR3 totals 16 residues. Germline V gene lookup returns CDR1 SGHNT and CDR2 YYREEE (reference sequence). Trimming left V 0 bases short and J 5 bases short, with 17 bases between. This CDR3 is CASSLALGGASTEAFF. The CDR3, as DNA: TGTGCCAGCAGCTTGGCCCTCGGGGGGGCTTCGACTGAAGCTTTCTTT.

The chain has TRBV30 and TRBJ2-2, with D perhaps TRBD2 (5 bases). Germline V gene sequence: CDR1 GTSNPN, CDR2 SVGIG (reference sequence). The CDR3 covers 14 residues. Trimming removed 0 bases from V and 4 bases from J, with 9 bases in between. This chain's CDR3 is CAWSVRVSTGELFF. CDR3 DNA sequence: TGTGCCTGGAGTGTGAGGGTGAGCACCGGGGAGCTGTTTTTT.

This clone was counted once. The chain employs TRBV11-3 and TRBJ1-1; D unclear. V was pared by 1 base and J by 4 bases, with 7 bases between. Looked up from germline, CDR1 is SGHNT and CDR2 is YENEEA. The CDR3 totals 13 residues. The CDR3 bases are TGTGCCAGCAGCTTAGCACGGTCCACTGAAGCTTTCTTT. This gives the protein CASSLARSTEAFF.

This chain links TRBV7-8 with TRBJ2-6, with D unclear. Trimming cost V 3 bases and J 0 bases, with 0 bases left between them. Germline V gene lookup returns CDR1 SGHVS and CDR2 FQNEAQ. CDR3 size: 13 residues. The CDR3 nucleotides are TGTGCCAGCAGCTTCTCTGGGGCCAACGTCCTGACTTTC. Translating gives CASSFSGANVLTF. The full variable domain, completed using reference TRBV7-8 and TRBJ2-6, is GAGVSQSPRYKVAKRGQDVALRCDPISGHVSLFWYQQALGQGPEFLTYFQNEAQLDKSGLPSDRFFAERPEGSVSTLKIQRTQQEDSAVYLCASSFSGANVLTFGAGSRLTVL.

The rearrangement joins TRBV7-7 to TRBJ1-2, with 8 nucleotides matching TRBD1. This CDR3 has 16 amino acids. Germline V gene lookup returns CDR1 SSHAT and CDR2 FNYEAQ (reference sequence). V shed 1 base and J 3 bases; nucleotides not matched to a gene: 7. This chain's CDR3 is CASSLDTGGIDYGYTF. The CDR3 DNA follows: TGTGCCAGCAGCTTAGATACAGGGGGAATAGACTATGGCTACACCTTC.

CDR3 amino acids: CASSPSTRRKAFF. CDR3 DNA sequence: TGTGCCAGCAGCCCCTCCACCAGAAGGAAAGCTTTCTTT. The chain couples TRBV7-2 to TRBJ1-1; D is undetermined. Germline lookup yields CDR1 SGHTA and CDR2 FQGNSA. The CDR3 length is 13 residues. V gave up 5 bases and J gave up 9 bases, with 16 bases separating them.

This chain links TRBV30 with TRBJ2-6; no reliable D call. The ends were cut back, 2 bases at V and 4 bases at J, with 12 bases in the middle. Germline V CDR1 and CDR2: GTSNPN, SVGIG (reference sequence). The CDR3 is made up of 15 amino acids. In nucleotides, the CDR3 is TGTGCCTGGAGTCCAGGTTCTCTGGGGGCCAACGTCCTGACTTTC. Translation: CAWSPGSLGANVLTF.